The sequence of this T cell receptor beta chain was determined in a study of blood T cell repertoires in COVID-19. Study-level background: Acute-phase and convalescent COVID-19 samples originated in the United States, Italy and Spain. T cells, B-cell-depleted T cells, or PBMCs provided the cDNA or gDNA that served as material.

Losses at the gene ends were 1 base for V and 4 bases for J; bases not matched to a gene: 9. The V gene's germline CDR1 is LGHNT and CDR2 FRNRAP. The CDR3 has 18 residues. In the original analysis: Researchers report that nucleated cell counts were estimated from reference gene primer amplification. Generated by immunoSEQ multiplex PCR, the TCRdb table keeps only in-frame clones and is missing some. From that table come the V and J calls and clone size; the DNA was used to work out D and trimming. Of around 150,000 clones in the sample, roughly nine tenths were seen once. The TCR sequence derives from a woman aged 60-75 years with active or convalescent COVID-19. Sequencing was done on a sample of peripheral blood. J is TRBJ2-2 and V is TRBV12-5; 10 positions agree with TRBD1. CDR3 sequence: CASGLAFLGQGVTGELFF. As DNA, the CDR3 is TGTGCTAGTGGTTTGGCCTTCTTAGGACAGGGGGTCACCGGGGAGCTGTTTTTT.